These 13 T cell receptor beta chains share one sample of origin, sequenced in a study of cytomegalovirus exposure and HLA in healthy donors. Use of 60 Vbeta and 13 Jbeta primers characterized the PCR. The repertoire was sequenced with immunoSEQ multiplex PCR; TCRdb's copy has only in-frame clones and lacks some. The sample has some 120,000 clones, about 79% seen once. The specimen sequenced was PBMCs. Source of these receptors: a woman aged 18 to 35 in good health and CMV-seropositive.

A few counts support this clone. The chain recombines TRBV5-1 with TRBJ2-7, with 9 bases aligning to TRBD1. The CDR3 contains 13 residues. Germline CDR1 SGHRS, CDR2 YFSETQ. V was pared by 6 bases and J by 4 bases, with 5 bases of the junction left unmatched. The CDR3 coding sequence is TGCGCCAGCACTACGGGACAGGGTTACGAGCAGTACTTC. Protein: CASTTGQGYEQYF.

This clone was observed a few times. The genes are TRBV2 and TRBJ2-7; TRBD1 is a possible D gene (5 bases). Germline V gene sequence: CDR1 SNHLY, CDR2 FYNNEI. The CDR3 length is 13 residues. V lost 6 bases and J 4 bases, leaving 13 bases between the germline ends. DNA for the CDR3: TGTGCCAGCAGCCTCGAAGGGGTTTACGAGCAGTACTTC. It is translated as CASSLEGVYEQYF. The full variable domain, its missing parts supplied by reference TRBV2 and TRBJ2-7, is EPEVTQTPSHQVTQMGQEVILRCVPISNHLYFYWYRQILGQKVEFLVSFYNNEISEKSEIFDDQFSVERPDGSNFTLKIRSTKLEDSAMYFCASSLEGVYEQYFGPGTRLTVT.

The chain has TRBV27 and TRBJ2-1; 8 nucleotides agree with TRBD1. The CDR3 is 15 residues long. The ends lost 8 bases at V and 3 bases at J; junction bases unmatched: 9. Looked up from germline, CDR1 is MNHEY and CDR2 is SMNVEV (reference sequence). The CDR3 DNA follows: TGTGCCAGCCTGCAGTCCAGGGGGCTCTACAATGAGCAGTTCTTC. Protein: CASLQSRGLYNEQFF.

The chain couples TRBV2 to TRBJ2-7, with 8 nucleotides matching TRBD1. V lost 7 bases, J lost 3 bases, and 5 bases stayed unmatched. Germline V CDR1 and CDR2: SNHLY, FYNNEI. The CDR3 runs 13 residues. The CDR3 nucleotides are TGTGCCAGCACTTTCGACAGGGGCTACGAGCAGTACTTC. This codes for CASTFDRGYEQYF.

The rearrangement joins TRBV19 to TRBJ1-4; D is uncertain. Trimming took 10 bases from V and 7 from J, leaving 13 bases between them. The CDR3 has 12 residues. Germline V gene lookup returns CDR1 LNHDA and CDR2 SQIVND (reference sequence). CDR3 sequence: CATRGDIEKLFF. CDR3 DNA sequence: TGTGCCACCCGCGGGGATATTGAAAAACTGTTTTTT.

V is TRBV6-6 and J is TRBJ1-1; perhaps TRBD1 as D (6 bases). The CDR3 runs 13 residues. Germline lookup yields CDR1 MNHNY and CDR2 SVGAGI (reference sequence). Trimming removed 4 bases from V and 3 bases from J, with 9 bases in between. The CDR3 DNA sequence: TGTGCCAGCAGTTTGGGGGCTCACACTGAAGCTTTCTTT. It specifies CASSLGAHTEAFF.

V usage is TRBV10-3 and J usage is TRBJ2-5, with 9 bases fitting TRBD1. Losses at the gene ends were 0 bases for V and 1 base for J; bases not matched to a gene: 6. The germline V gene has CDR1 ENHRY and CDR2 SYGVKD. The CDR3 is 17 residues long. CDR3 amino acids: CAISESGGQGIQETQYF. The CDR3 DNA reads TGTGCCATCAGTGAGTCGGGGGGACAGGGAATCCAAGAGACCCAGTACTTC.

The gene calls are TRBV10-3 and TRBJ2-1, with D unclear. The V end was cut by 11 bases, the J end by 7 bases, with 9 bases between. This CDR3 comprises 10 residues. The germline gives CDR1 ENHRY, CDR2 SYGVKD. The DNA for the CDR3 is TGTGCCCCACCTCGGAATGAGCAGTTCTTC. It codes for CAPPRNEQFF.

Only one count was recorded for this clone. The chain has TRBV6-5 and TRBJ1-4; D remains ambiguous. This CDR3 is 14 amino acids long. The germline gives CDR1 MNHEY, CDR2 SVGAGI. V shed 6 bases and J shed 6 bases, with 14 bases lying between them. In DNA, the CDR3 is TGTGCCAGCAGCACCCACGGGAACCATGAAAAACTGTTTTTT. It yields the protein CASSTHGNHEKLFF.

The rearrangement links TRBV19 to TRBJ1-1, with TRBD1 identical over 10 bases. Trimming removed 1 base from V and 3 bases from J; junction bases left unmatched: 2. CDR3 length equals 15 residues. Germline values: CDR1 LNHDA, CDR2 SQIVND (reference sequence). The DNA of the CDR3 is TGTGCCAGTAGTATAGGGGGACAGGGGTACACTGAAGCTTTCTTT. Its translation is CASSIGGQGYTEAFF.

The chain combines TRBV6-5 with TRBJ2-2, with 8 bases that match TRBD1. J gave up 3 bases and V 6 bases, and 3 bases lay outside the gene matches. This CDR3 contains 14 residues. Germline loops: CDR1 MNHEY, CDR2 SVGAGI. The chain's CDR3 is CASSLDRDTGELFF. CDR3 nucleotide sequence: TGTGCCAGCAGCCTGGACAGGGACACCGGGGAGCTGTTTTTT.

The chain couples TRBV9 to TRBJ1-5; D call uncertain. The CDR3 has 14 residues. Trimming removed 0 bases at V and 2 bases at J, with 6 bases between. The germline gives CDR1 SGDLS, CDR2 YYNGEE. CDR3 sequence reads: CASSVGQGNQPQHF. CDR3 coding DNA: TGTGCCAGCAGCGTAGGTCAGGGCAATCAGCCCCAGCATTTT.

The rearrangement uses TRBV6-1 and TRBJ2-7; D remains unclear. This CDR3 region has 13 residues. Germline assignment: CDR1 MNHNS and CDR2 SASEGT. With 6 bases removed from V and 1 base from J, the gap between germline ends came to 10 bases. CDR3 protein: CASSPPGSYEQYF. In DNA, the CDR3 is TGTGCCAGCAGCCCCCCAGGATCCTACGAGCAGTACTTC.